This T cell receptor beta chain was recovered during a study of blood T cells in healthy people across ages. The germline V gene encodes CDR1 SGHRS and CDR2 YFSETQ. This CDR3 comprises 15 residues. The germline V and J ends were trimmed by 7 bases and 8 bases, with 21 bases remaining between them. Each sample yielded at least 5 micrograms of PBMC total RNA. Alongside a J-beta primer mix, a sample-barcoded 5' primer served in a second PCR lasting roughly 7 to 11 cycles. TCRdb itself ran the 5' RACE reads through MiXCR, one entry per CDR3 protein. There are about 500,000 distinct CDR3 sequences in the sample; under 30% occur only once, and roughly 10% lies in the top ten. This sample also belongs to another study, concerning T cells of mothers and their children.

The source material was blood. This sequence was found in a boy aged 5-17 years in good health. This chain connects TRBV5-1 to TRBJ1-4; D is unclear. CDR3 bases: TGCGCCAGCGCGATCGAACAGAACCCTAGGGAAAAACTGTTTTTT. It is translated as CASAIEQNPREKLFF. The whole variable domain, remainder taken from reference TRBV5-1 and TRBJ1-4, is KAGVTQTPRYLIKTRGQQVTLSCSPISGHRSVSWYQQTPGQGLQFLFEYFSETQRNKGNFPGRFSGRQFSNSRSEMNVSTLELGDSALYLCASAIEQNPREKLFFGSGTQLSVL.